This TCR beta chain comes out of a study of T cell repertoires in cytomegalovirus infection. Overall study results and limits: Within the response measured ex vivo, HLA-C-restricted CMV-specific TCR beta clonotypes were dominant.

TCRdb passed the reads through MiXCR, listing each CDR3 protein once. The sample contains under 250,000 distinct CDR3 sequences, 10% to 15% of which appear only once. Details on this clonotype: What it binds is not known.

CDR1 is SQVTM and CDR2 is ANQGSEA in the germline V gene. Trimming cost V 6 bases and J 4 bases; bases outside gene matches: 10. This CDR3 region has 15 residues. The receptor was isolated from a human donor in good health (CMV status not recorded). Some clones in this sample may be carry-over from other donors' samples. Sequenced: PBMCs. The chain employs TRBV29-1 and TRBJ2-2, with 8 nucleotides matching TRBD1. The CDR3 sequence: CSVGSETGVTGELFF. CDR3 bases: TGCAGCGTCGGCAGTGAGACAGGGGTCACCGGGGAGCTGTTTTTT.